Each of the 20 T cell receptor beta chains below was sequenced from the same sample in a study of blood T cell repertoires in COVID-19. Assay used: immunoSEQ multiplex PCR; TCRdb lists only in-frame clones, some missing. Here the sample spans some 180,000 clones, roughly three quarters being singletons. The sequenced sample consisted of peripheral blood. The receptors were gathered from a woman aged 50 to 60 with active or convalescent COVID-19.

V is TRBV2 and J is TRBJ1-5; TRBD1 matches 7 bases. Unmatched junction bases numbered 4, after V lost 4 bases and J lost 1 base. Germline V gene data show CDR1 as SNHLY and CDR2 as FYNNEI. The CDR3 spans 15 residues. CDR3: CASSAQGMSNQPQHF. CDR3 sequence (DNA): TGTGCCAGCAGTGCACAGGGGATGAGCAATCAGCCCCAGCATTTT.

The chain uses TRBV7-9 and TRBJ2-6, with D tentatively TRBD1 (6 bases). Between the trimmed V and J ends, which lost 5 bases and 0 bases, there was a span of 20 bases. The germline V gene encodes CDR1 SEHNR and CDR2 FQNEAQ (reference sequence). The CDR3 spans 19 residues. The CDR3 loop reads CASSRDLAGDYSGANVLTF. Written as DNA, the CDR3 is TGTGCCAGCAGCCGAGACCTCGCAGGGGATTACTCTGGGGCCAACGTCCTGACTTTC.

The chain employs TRBV4-2 and TRBJ1-5; D is unclear. Germline CDR1 is LGHNA and CDR2 is YNFKEQ. This CDR3 has 14 amino acids. The V and J ends lost 2 bases and 12 bases respectively, with 17 bases between them. CDR3 in DNA: TGTGCCAGCAGCCAATCCCCCGAGGGAATACACCAGCATTTT. Amino acids: CASSQSPEGIHQHF.

V and J are TRBV30 and TRBJ1-3, with D uncertain. CDR1 GTSNPN and CDR2 SVGIG come from the germline V gene (reference sequence). V was cut by 3 bases and J by 4 bases, with 10 bases left in between. The CDR3 runs to 13 residues. CDR3 loop: CAWSQAIGNTIYF. Here the CDR3 DNA reads TGTGCCTGGAGCCAGGCCATCGGAAACACCATATATTTT.

The chain couples TRBV2 to TRBJ1-2, with D perhaps matching TRBD1 (5 bases). The CDR3 contains 13 residues. CDR1 and CDR2 (germline): SNHLY, FYNNEI. Trimming left V 1 base short and J 5 bases short, with 8 bases between. CDR3 DNA sequence: TGTGCCAGCAGTGAAGACAGGCGTTATGGCTACACCTTC. Translation: CASSEDRRYGYTF.

The rearrangement joins TRBV11-2 to TRBJ2-1; TRBD2 agrees at 8 bases. V lost 5 bases to trimming and J lost 4 bases; unmatched junction nucleotides: 10. Germline V lookup: CDR1 SGHAT, CDR2 FQNNGV. This CDR3 region has 16 residues. DNA of the CDR3: TGTGCCAGCAGCACTAATCTAGCGGGCCCGTACAATGAGCAGTTCTTC. As protein: CASSTNLAGPYNEQFF.

A few counts support this clone. V is TRBV30 and J is TRBJ2-2; 8 positions match TRBD2. CDR1 GTSNPN and CDR2 SVGIG come from the germline V gene (reference sequence). Unmatched junction bases numbered 5, after V lost 0 bases and J lost 8 bases. This CDR3 is 14 amino acids long. CDR3 sequence: CAWSVSGRRGELFF. CDR3 sequence (DNA): TGTGCCTGGAGTGTCAGCGGGAGAAGGGGGGAGCTGTTTTTT.

The chain recombines TRBV28 with TRBJ2-1; TRBD2 is a possible D gene (5 bases). V lost 7 bases and J 2 bases, leaving 12 bases between the germline ends. The CDR3 sequence is 14 residues long. In germline, CDR1 is MDHEN, CDR2 SYDVKM. CDR3 coding DNA: TGTGCCAGCACGCCGGGGAAGGCCTACAATGAGCAGTTCTTC. Residues: CASTPGKAYNEQFF.

This chain connects TRBV15 to TRBJ1-3; D unclear. Deletions cut 8 bases from V and 0 bases from J, with 11 bases between. This CDR3 is built from 14 residues. Germline CDR1 is LNHNV and CDR2 is YYDKDF (reference sequence). Written as DNA, the CDR3 is TGTGCCACCTCCCAGGTTAGCTCTGGAAACACCATATATTTT. Translated, it gives CATSQVSSGNTIYF.

The chain employs TRBV10-3 and TRBJ2-7, with D possibly TRBD1 on 6 matching bases. With 10 bases removed from V and 2 bases from J, the gap between germline ends came to 12 bases. The germline CDR1 and CDR2 sequences are ENHRY and SYGVKD. There are 12 residues in the CDR3. The DNA of the CDR3 is TGTGCCACCATGGACAGACCCTACGAGCAGTACTTC. Amino acid sequence: CATMDRPYEQYF.

This clone came up once. The chain combines TRBV7-9 with TRBJ1-2; D uncertain. The CDR3 extends over 13 amino acids. V lost 5 bases and J 8 bases, leaving 15 bases between the germline ends. The germline gives CDR1 SEHNR, CDR2 FQNEAQ (reference sequence). CDR3 sequence reads: CASSPGDIRGYTF. Written as DNA, the CDR3 is TGTGCCAGCAGCCCGGGAGACATACGGGGCTACACCTTC.

This rearrangement joins TRBV27 to TRBJ2-1; TRBD2 agrees at 12 bases. The CDR3 is made up of 17 amino acids. Germline V gene data show CDR1 as MNHEY and CDR2 as SMNVEV (reference sequence). V trimming: 3 bases; J trimming: 9 bases; junction bases outside the gene matches: 12. In DNA, the CDR3 is TGTGCCAGCAGTTTCTTACTAGCGGGAGGCGCCCACAGTGAGCAGTTCTTC. Its translation is CASSFLLAGGAHSEQFF.

This clone was found a few times. This rearrangement joins TRBV30 to TRBJ2-2; TRBD1 aligns across 9 bases. Germline V CDR1 and CDR2: GTSNPN, SVGIG (reference sequence). With V trimmed by 5 bases and J by 1 base, 5 bases remained unmatched. This CDR3 has 15 residues. CDR3 region: CAWQLTGGNTGELFF. Here the CDR3 DNA reads TGTGCCTGGCAATTGACAGGGGGGAACACCGGGGAGCTGTTTTTT.

This clone has only a few counts. The V call is TRBV6-6, the J call TRBJ2-1; the D gene is possibly TRBD1 (6 bases). V lost 5 bases to trimming and J lost 0 bases, with 14 bases between them. The CDR3 is 16 amino acids. Per germline, CDR1 MNHNY and CDR2 SVGAGI (reference sequence). The CDR3 loop reads CASSRRQASSYNEQFF. The CDR3 DNA is TGTGCCAGCAGTCGACGACAGGCAAGCTCCTACAATGAGCAGTTCTTC.

This clone was seen at least ten times. This sequence joins TRBV6-5 and TRBJ2-2; weak D call: TRBD2 (6 bases). With 6 bases removed from V and 0 bases from J, the gap between germline ends came to 11 bases. The germline gives CDR1 MNHEY, CDR2 SVGAGI. The CDR3 spans 15 residues. The DNA of the CDR3 is TGTGCCAGCAGGTTAGCGGTCGCGAACACCGGGGAGCTGTTTTTT. Translation gives CASRLAVANTGELFF.

The V call is TRBV4-2, the J call TRBJ1-1; D gene unclear. CDR1 is LGHNA and CDR2 is YNFKEQ in the germline V gene. The germline V and J ends were trimmed by 1 base and 6 bases, with 21 bases remaining between them. CDR3 length: 17 residues. CDR3 coding DNA: TGTGCCAGCAGCCAAGTTCCGGGAGCTGGGCCTCGGGCTGAAGCTTTCTTT. This translates into CASSQVPGAGPRAEAFF.

The rearrangement uses TRBV5-8 and TRBJ2-4; D not certain. V lost 4 bases and J lost 2, with 13 bases in between. The CDR3 extends over 15 amino acids. Germline V gene sequence: CDR1 SGHTS, CDR2 YDEGEE. The CDR3: CASSTHRRSKNIQYF. The DNA for the CDR3 is TGTGCCAGCAGCACCCATCGGCGGTCCAAAAACATTCAGTACTTC.

The chain has TRBV11-1 and TRBJ1-6, with 10 bases identical to TRBD1. CDR1 is SGHAT, CDR2 FQDESV, per germline (reference sequence). CDR3 length: 16 amino acids. After removal of 0 bases from V and 4 bases from J, the junction contained 0 bases not matched to a gene. CDR3 protein: CASSLADRGYNSPLHF. CDR3 nucleotide sequence: TGTGCCAGCAGCTTAGCGGACAGGGGGTATAATTCACCCCTCCACTTT.

This sequence joins TRBV10-3 and TRBJ2-7; 10 nucleotides line up with TRBD2. The CDR3 contains 21 residues. The V segment lost 2 bases and the J segment 2 bases; nucleotides outside the gene matches: 21. The germline CDR1 and CDR2 sequences are ENHRY and SYGVKD. The CDR3 region has the DNA TGTGCCATCAGTGAGCCCAATCCCCCAGCGGGAGGGCCTAATGGACCCTACGAGCAGTACTTC. It encodes CAISEPNPPAGGPNGPYEQYF.

This clone was counted a few times. Other nucleotide sequences in the sample specify the same CDR3. In DNA, the CDR3 is TGTGCCAGCAGCCTGGGACAGGGCAATCAGCCCCAGCATTTT. It codes for CASSLGQGNQPQHF. The rearrangement links TRBV7-2 to TRBJ1-5; TRBD1 aligns across 8 bases. CDR1 and CDR2 from the germline V gene are SGHTA and FQGNSA. Unmatched junction bases numbered 2, after V lost 5 bases and J lost 2 bases. CDR3 size: 14 residues. The full variable domain, rest sourced from reference TRBV7-2 and TRBJ1-5, is GAGVSQSPSNKVTEKGKDVELRCDPISGHTALYWYRQSLGQGLEFLIYFQGNSAPDKSGLPSDRFSAERTGGSVSTLTIQRTQQEDSAVYLCASSLGQGNQPQHFGDGTRLSIL.